This T cell receptor beta chain was recovered during a study of cytomegalovirus exposure and HLA in healthy donors. The overall study: Around 200 million T cells yielded roughly 120 million unique TCR beta sequences, as an earlier analysis found. Falling in the Caucasian-associated ancestry cluster were 65% to 90% of approximately 400 genotyped donors. Whole-study findings and limits: Among TCR beta chains, those listed as cytomegalovirus-associated numbered over 150.

This PCR relied on a set of 60 Vbeta primers and 13 Jbeta primers. This table comes from immunoSEQ multiplex PCR, and its TCRdb copy is limited to in-frame clones, with some not included. The profile shows around 120,000 clones, over 8% of them singletons. V dropped 5 bases and J dropped 2; count of bases not matched to a gene: 11. The CDR3 has 16 residues. CDR1 SGHNT and CDR2 YYREEE come from the germline V gene (reference sequence). This clone was seen a few times. Its target is unknown. The clonotype originates from a young man in good health and CMV-seronegative. Sequencing was carried out using PBMCs. The rearrangement joins TRBV5-4 to TRBJ2-3, with 7 positions matching TRBD2. The CDR3 DNA is TGTGCCAGCAGGCTTGTGGCGGGAGTAAACACAGATACGCAGTATTTT. It yields the protein CASRLVAGVNTDTQYF. Variable domain in full (rest from reference TRBV5-4 and TRBJ2-3): ETGVTQSPTHLIKTRGQQVTLRCSSQSGHNTVSWYQQALGQGPQFIFQYYREEENGRGNFPPRFSGLQFPNYSSELNVNALELDDSALYLCASRLVAGVNTDTQYFGPGTRLTVL.